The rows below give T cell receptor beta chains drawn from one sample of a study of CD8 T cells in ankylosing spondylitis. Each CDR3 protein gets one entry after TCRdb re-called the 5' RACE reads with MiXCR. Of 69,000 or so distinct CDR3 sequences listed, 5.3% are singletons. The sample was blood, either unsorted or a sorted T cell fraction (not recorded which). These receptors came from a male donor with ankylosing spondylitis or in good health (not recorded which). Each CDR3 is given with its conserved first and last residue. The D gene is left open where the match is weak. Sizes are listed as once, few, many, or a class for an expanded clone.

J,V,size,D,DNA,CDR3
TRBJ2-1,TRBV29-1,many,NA,TGCAGCGCCCTGGACGGGTCCGTTAAAGACTACAATGAGCAGTTCTTC,CSALDGSVKDYNEQFF
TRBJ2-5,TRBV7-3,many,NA,TGTGCCAGCAGCTTCAGGGGGGCGTACCAAGAGACCCAGTACTTC,CASSFRGAYQETQYF
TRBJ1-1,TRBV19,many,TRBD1,TGTGCCAGTGTCCTACAGGGGGGGAACACTGAAGCTTTCTTT,CASVLQGGNTEAFF
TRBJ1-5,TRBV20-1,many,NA,TGCAGTGCTAACCCGCCGAATCAGCCCCAGCATTTT,CSANPPNQPQHF
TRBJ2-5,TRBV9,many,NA,TGTGCCAGCAGCGTAGGTGTAGGGGAGACCCAGTACTTC,CASSVGVGETQYF
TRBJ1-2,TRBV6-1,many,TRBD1,TGTGCCAGCATCCTCTCACCGGGACAGAACTATGGCTACACCTTC,CASILSPGQNYGYTF
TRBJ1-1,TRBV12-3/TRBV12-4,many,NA,TGTGCCAGCAGTTTTTCAGGGGTGAACACTGAAGCTTTCTTT,CASSFSGVNTEAFF
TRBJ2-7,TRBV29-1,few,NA,TGCAGCGTTGAAGTAGGCTGGGGCATATACGAGCAGTACTTC,CSVEVGWGIYEQYF
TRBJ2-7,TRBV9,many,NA,TGTGCCAGCAGCGTAGCACTAGGGTCGGCAACCTACGAGCAGTACTTC,CASSVALGSATYEQYF
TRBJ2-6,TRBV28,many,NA,TGTGCCAGCAGTATTGCTGGGGCCAACGTCCTGACTTTC,CASSIAGANVLTF
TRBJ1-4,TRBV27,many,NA,TGTGCCAGCAGTTTTGCCCCGGGACACCTCGCGACTGAACTGTTTTTT,CASSFAPGHLATELFF